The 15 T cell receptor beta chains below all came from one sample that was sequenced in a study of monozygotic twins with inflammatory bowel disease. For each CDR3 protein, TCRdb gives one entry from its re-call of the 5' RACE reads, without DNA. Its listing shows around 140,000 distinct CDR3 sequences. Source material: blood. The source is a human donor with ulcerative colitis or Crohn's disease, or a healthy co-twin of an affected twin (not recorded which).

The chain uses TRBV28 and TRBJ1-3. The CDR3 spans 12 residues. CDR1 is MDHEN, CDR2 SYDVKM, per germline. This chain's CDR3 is CASSLYGNTIYF.

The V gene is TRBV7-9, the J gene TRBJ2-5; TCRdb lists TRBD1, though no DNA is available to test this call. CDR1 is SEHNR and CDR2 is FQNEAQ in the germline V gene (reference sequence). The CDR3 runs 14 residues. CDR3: CASSRKTGTETQYF. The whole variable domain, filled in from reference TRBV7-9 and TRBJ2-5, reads DTGVSQNPRHKITKRGQNVTFRCDPISEHNRLYWYRQTLGQGPEFLTYFQNEAQLEKSRLLSDRFSAERPKGSFSTLEIQRTEQGDSAMYLCASSRKTGTETQYFGPGTRLLVL.

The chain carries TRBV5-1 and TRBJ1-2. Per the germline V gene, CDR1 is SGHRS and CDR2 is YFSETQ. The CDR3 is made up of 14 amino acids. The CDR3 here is CASSSGTAEGGYTF.

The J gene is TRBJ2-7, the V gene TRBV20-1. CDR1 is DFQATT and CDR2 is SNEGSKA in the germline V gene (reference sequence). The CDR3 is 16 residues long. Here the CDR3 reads CSARDDWTRSIYEQYF.

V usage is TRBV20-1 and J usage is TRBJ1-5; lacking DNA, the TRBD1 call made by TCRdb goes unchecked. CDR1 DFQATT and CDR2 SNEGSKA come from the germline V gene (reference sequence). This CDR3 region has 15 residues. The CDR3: CSAPPTGDSNQPQHF.

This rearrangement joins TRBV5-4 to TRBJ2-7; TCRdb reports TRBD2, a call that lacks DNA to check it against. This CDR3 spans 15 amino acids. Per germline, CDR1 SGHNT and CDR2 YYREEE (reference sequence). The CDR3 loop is CASSSLAGTSYEQYF.

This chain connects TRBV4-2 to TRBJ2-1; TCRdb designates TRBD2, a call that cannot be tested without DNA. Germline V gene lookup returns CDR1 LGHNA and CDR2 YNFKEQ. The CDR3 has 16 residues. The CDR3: CASSQDPARTYNEQFF.

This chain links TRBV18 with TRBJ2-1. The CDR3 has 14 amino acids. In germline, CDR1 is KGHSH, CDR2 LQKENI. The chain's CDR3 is CASSPSLQHNEQFF.

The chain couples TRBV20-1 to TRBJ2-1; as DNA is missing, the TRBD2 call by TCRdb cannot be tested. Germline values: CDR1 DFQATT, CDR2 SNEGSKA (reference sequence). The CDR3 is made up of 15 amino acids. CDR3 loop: CSARNIAGGENEQVF.

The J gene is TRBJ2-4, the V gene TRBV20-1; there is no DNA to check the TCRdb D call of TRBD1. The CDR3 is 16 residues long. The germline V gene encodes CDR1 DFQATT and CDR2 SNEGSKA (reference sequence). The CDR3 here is CSARDRGALAKNIQYF.

This CDR3 is CSVVLMGGDTQYF. The chain has TRBV29-1 and TRBJ2-3; TCRdb picks TRBD2, but there is no DNA to check that call. Germline V gives CDR1 SQVTM, CDR2 ANQGSEA. CDR3 size: 13 residues.

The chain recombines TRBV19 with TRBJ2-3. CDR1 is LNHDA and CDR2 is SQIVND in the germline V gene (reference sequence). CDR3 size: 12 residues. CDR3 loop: CASTSMGDTQYF.

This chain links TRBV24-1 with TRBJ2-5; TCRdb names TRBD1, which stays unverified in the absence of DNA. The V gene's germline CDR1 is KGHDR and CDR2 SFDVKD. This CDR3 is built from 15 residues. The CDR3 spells CATSDSYRVRETQYF.

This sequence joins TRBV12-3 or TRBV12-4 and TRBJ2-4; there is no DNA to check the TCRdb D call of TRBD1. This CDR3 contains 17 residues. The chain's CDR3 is CASIPGMGAGAKNIQYF.

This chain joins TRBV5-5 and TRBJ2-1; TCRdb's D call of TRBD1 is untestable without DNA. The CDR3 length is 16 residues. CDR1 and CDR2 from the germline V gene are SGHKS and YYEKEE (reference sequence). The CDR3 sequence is CASSLVPAVPGDEQFF.